These 23 T cell receptor beta chains were all obtained from the same sample, sequenced in a study of blood T cell repertoires in COVID-19. Only in-frame clones appear in the TCRdb table, and some are missing; sequencing was by immunoSEQ multiplex PCR. The table has around 220,000 clones, approximately 86% seen once. Sequenced input: PBMCs or T cells enriched from blood (not recorded which). These receptors originate from a woman in her twenties or thirties with acute COVID-19.

This clone was observed a few times. The chain combines TRBV29-1 with TRBJ2-1; 13 nucleotides match TRBD2. CDR1 is SQVTM, CDR2 ANQGSEA, per germline. This CDR3 is 17 amino acids long. After removal of 3 bases from V and 9 bases from J, the junction contained 14 bases not matched to a gene. The DNA for the CDR3 is TGCAGCGTTGATTCTTCCGGGACTAGCGGGATCATGGGTGAGCAGTTCTTC. Translating gives CSVDSSGTSGIMGEQFF.

The chain employs TRBV12-3 or TRBV12-4 and TRBJ2-2, with D perhaps TRBD2 (6 bases). This CDR3 is built from 13 residues. V was cut by 6 bases and J by 9 bases, with 14 bases left in between. The CDR3 DNA reads as TGTGCCAGCAGGCTGGGGGGAGCGCGGGAGCTGTTTTTT. Encoded protein: CASRLGGARELFF.

The chain joins TRBV19 to TRBJ2-7; D unclear. This CDR3 has 13 amino acids. CDR1 and CDR2 from the germline V gene are LNHDA and SQIVND (reference sequence). Trimming stripped 6 bases from V and 2 bases from J, with 11 bases between. This CDR3 is CASSAAPAYEQYF. In nucleotides, the CDR3 is TGTGCCAGTAGCGCCGCTCCGGCCTACGAGCAGTACTTC.

The sample holds one count of this clone. The rearrangement uses TRBV12-3 or TRBV12-4 and TRBJ2-7; no clear D. V lost 5 bases and J 4 bases, leaving 9 bases between the germline ends. The length of the CDR3 is 12 residues. The CDR3 region has the DNA TGTGCCAGCAGTCCCACTTGGTACGAGCAGTACTTC. The encoded protein is CASSPTWYEQYF.

This chain joins TRBV7-2 and TRBJ1-2; D not resolved. Germline CDR1 SGHTA, CDR2 FQGNSA. This CDR3 has 12 amino acids. V lost 4 bases and J 3 bases, leaving 6 bases between the germline ends. For the CDR3, the DNA is TGTGCCAGCAGCTCGCGGCACTATGGCTACACCTTC. It translates to CASSSRHYGYTF. Combining the CDR3 with reference TRBV7-2 and TRBJ1-2 gives the whole variable domain GAGVSQSPSNKVTEKGKDVELRCDPISGHTALYWYRQSLGQGLEFLIYFQGNSAPDKSGLPSDRFSAERTGGSVSTLTIQRTQQEDSAVYLCASSSRHYGYTFGSGTRLTVV.

This clone has just a few counts. The chain joins TRBV24-1 to TRBJ2-2, with TRBD2 as a possible D gene (6 bases). Germline V CDR1 and CDR2: KGHDR, SFDVKD. V was clipped by 2 bases and J by 6 bases, with 15 bases between them. The CDR3 sequence is 16 residues long. In DNA form, the CDR3 reads TGTGCCACCAGTGATTCTTCGGGAGTTGAGTCCGGGGAGCTGTTTTTT. Translated: CATSDSSGVESGELFF.

This chain uses TRBV24-1 with TRBJ1-4; D is possibly TRBD1 (6 bases). V shed 4 bases and J shed 10 bases, with 27 bases lying between them. Germline V lookup: CDR1 KGHDR, CDR2 SFDVKD. The CDR3 is made up of 18 amino acids. The DNA of the CDR3 is TGTGCCACCAGTGACTCGACCCAACAGGGATTGGACTTCGGAAAACTGTTTTTT. This sequence encodes CATSDSTQQGLDFGKLFF.

In regard to this clone: The junction shows a germline mismatch at one end, possibly a read error. CDR3 nucleotide sequence: TGTGCCGGCAGTCCGGACAGCGGCACCGGGGAGCTGTTTTTT. Amino acid sequence: CAGSPDSGTGELFF. This chain connects TRBV5-5 to TRBJ2-2; perhaps TRBD1 as D (6 bases). The CDR3 length is 14 residues. Looked up from germline, CDR1 is SGHKS and CDR2 is YYEKEE (reference sequence).

The rearrangement uses TRBV19 and TRBJ2-2; 8 bases are a match to TRBD1. The CDR3 runs 16 residues. Germline V lookup: CDR1 LNHDA, CDR2 SQIVND (reference sequence). Trimming at V came to 4 bases and at J to 4 bases, leaving 8 bases not matched to a gene. The CDR3 DNA is TGTGCCAGTAGTACACCAGGGGGCGCGGGCACCGGGGAGCTGTTTTTT. Its translation: CASSTPGGAGTGELFF.

The chain employs TRBV19 and TRBJ2-2; 11 bases agree with TRBD2. V lost 7 bases, J lost 8 bases, and 12 bases stayed unmatched. The CDR3 is 16 residues long. Germline CDR1 reads LNHDA; CDR2 reads SQIVND (reference sequence). The CDR3 nucleotides read TGTGCCAGTAATAGCGGGAGGGCCGAGTTTCAGGGGGAGCTGTTTTTT. This gives the protein CASNSGRAEFQGELFF.

The gene calls are TRBV3-1 (or the pseudogene TRBV3-2) and TRBJ2-1; 9 nucleotides align to TRBD1. CDR3 length equals 19 residues. Looked up from germline, CDR1 is LGHDT and CDR2 is YNNKEL (reference sequence). V was pared by 4 bases and J by 8 bases, with 21 bases of the junction left unmatched. The CDR3 region is CASSLVRDRDLAYLDEQFF. CDR3 in DNA: TGTGCCAGCAGCCTAGTCCGGGACAGGGATTTAGCTTATCTTGATGAGCAGTTCTTC.

The chain carries TRBV5-1 and TRBJ2-7; 8 bases align to TRBD2. The germline V gene encodes CDR1 SGHRS and CDR2 YFSETQ. Trimming at V came to 0 bases and at J to 2 bases, leaving 4 bases not matched to a gene. The CDR3 consists of 15 residues. The CDR3 DNA is TGCGCCAGCAGCTTGGAACCGGGACTAGCCTACGAGCAGTACTTC. Translated, it gives CASSLEPGLAYEQYF.

The chain couples TRBV27 to TRBJ2-5; 7 bases agree with TRBD1. This CDR3 region has 14 residues. Germline V CDR1 and CDR2: MNHEY, SMNVEV (reference sequence). V lost 5 bases, J lost 2 bases, and 5 bases stayed unmatched. The DNA for the CDR3 is TGTGCCAGCAGTCTAAGGGGGCGGCAAGAGACCCAGTACTTC. Protein: CASSLRGRQETQYF.

This chain joins TRBV28 and TRBJ1-4; D unclear. The CDR3 has 16 residues. Germline V gene lookup returns CDR1 MDHEN and CDR2 SYDVKM. Trimming removed 8 bases at V and 8 bases at J, with 24 bases between. The CDR3 coding sequence is TGTGCCAGCTGCGATGTCCGGGCCGAAAGAGGGGAAAAACTGTTTTTT. Protein: CASCDVRAERGEKLFF.

This clone was observed a single time. The genes are TRBV19 and TRBJ2-1; the D gene is possibly TRBD2 (5 bases). This CDR3 is 14 amino acids long. The germline CDR1 and CDR2 sequences are LNHDA and SQIVND (reference sequence). V was cut by 6 bases and J by 7 bases, with 16 bases left in between. The CDR3 reads CASRKDSRENEQFF. In DNA form, the CDR3 reads TGTGCCAGTAGGAAGGACTCACGAGAGAATGAGCAGTTCTTC.

The chain is built from TRBV7-8 and TRBJ2-5, with D perhaps TRBD2 (7 bases). V was pared by 5 bases and J by 5 bases, with 24 bases between. The CDR3 covers 17 residues. Germline-derived CDR1 and CDR2 are SGHVS and FQNEAQ. The CDR3 loop reads CASSPSSGRGVRETQYF. CDR3 DNA: TGTGCCAGCAGCCCCTCATCAGGGAGGGGGGTCCGGGAGACCCAGTACTTC.

The gene calls are TRBV27 and TRBJ2-5; D not certain. The CDR3 has 14 residues. V lost 5 bases and J 4 bases, leaving 14 bases between the germline ends. CDR1 and CDR2 (germline): MNHEY, SMNVEV (reference sequence). The CDR3 coding sequence is TGTGCCAGCAGTCTAAACCCCCTCGGAGAGACCCAGTACTTC. Its protein product is CASSLNPLGETQYF.

The genes are TRBV11-2 and TRBJ1-1; the D is unclear. Germline V gene lookup returns CDR1 SGHAT and CDR2 FQNNGV. Trimming left V 5 bases short and J 0 bases short, with 7 bases between. The CDR3 loop spans 13 amino acids. The CDR3 DNA is TGTGCCAGCAGCGGGGAGTTGAACACTGAAGCTTTCTTT. This sequence encodes CASSGELNTEAFF.

This clone appeared a single time. V is TRBV5-1 and J is TRBJ1-1, with D possibly being TRBD1 (5 bases). CDR1 and CDR2 from the germline V gene are SGHRS and YFSETQ. The CDR3 spans 15 residues. V lost 0 bases and J 1 base, leaving 10 bases between the germline ends. CDR3 DNA sequence: TGCGCCAGCAGCTTGGCCGGGGGAGGGAACACTGAAGCTTTCTTT. This translates into CASSLAGGGNTEAFF.

V is TRBV19 and J is TRBJ1-6; a weak D match, TRBD1 (5 bases). This CDR3 spans 15 amino acids. CDR1 LNHDA and CDR2 SQIVND come from the germline V gene (reference sequence). V shed 4 bases and J shed 7 bases, with 14 bases lying between them. DNA for the CDR3: TGTGCCAGTAGTACTTTCGGGGGAAACAATTCACCCCTCCACTTT. It specifies CASSTFGGNNSPLHF.

This clone has only one observation. J is TRBJ2-5 and V is TRBV5-1; TRBD2 is a possible D gene (5 bases). CDR1 is SGHRS and CDR2 is YFSETQ in the germline V gene. V was pared by 7 bases and J by 2 bases, with 15 bases between. This CDR3 contains 14 residues. The CDR3 spells CASRIGSVQETQYF. DNA of the CDR3: TGCGCCAGCCGAATTGGGAGCGTTCAAGAGACCCAGTACTTC.

This chain connects TRBV7-9 to TRBJ1-2; possibly TRBD1 for D (6 bases). CDR1 is SEHNR, CDR2 FQNEAQ, per germline (reference sequence). This CDR3 is built from 15 residues. V was clipped by 1 base and J by 3 bases, with 12 bases between them. The CDR3 loop reads CASSLVGGEDYGYTF. The CDR3, as DNA: TGTGCCAGCAGCTTAGTTGGGGGCGAGGACTATGGCTACACCTTC.

This rearrangement joins TRBV5-5 to TRBJ1-2; D not certain. Trimming took off 5 bases at V and 2 bases at J, with 10 bases between the two ends. Germline V lookup: CDR1 SGHKS, CDR2 YYEKEE (reference sequence). The CDR3 sequence is 13 residues long. CDR3 sequence: CASRHTLNYGYTF. DNA for the CDR3: TGTGCCAGCAGACACACCTTAAACTATGGCTACACCTTC.